What follows describes a single T cell receptor (beta chain). Germline lookup yields CDR1 LNHDA and CDR2 SQIVND (reference sequence). Trimming shortened V by 1 base and J by 2 bases, and 9 bases separated the two germline ends. This CDR3 is 14 amino acids long. Generated by immunoSEQ multiplex PCR, the TCRdb table keeps only in-frame clones and is missing some. The repertoire holds roughly 150,000 clones, with 93% as singletons. These data are taken from a study of blood T cell repertoires in COVID-19. The material sequenced was peripheral blood. V gene TRBV19 combines with J gene TRBJ2-7, with a weak D call TRBD1 (5 bases). The TCR was taken from a woman aged 55-70 years with COVID-19, enrolled during active disease. CDR3 residues: CASSIVGRAYEQYF. The CDR3 nucleotides are TGTGCCAGTAGTATAGTAGGCAGGGCCTACGAGCAGTACTTC.